This T cell receptor (beta chain) was obtained from a study of T cells in Graves' hyperthyroidism and ophthalmopathy. Researchers defined stable Graves' hyperthyroidism as no ophthalmopathy progression within 18 months. There were TCR beta CDR3 regions amplified from RNA transcripts. An initial round of RT-PCR targeting the TCR CDR3 relied on the HTBI primer set. MiXCR, applied by TCRdb to the multiplex PCR reads, yields one record per CDR3 protein. Of some 460,000 distinct CDR3 sequences listed, 15% to 19% were seen once; the top ten hold 7.7%. V lost 4 bases and J 3 bases, leaving 15 bases between the germline ends. Germline CDR1 is LGHDT and CDR2 is YNNKEL (reference sequence). The CDR3 contains 15 residues. The table lists this clonotype with a few counts.

The clonotype comes from a woman aged 18-29 years with Graves' hyperthyroidism. The sample taken for sequencing was blood. The chain is built from TRBV3-1 and TRBJ2-5; the D gene is possibly TRBD2 (6 bases). The CDR3 coding sequence is TGTGCCAGCAGCCCCAGAGCGGGCGCGGAAGAGACCCAGTACTTC. It encodes CASSPRAGAEETQYF.